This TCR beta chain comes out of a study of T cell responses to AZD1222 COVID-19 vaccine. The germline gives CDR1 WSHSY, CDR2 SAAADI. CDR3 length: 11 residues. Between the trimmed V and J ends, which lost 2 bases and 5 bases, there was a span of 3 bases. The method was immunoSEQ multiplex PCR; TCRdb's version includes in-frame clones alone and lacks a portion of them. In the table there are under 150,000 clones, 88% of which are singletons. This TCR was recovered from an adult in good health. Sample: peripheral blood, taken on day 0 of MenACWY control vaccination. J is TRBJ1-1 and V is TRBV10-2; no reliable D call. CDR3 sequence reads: CASSERTEAFF. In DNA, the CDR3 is TGCGCCAGCAGTGAGAGAACTGAAGCTTTCTTT.